The present entry profiles one TCR beta chain with its context. The same CDR3 arises from other DNA sequences in this sample as well. These data belong to a study of siplizumab effects on memory and regulatory T cells. CDR1 and CDR2 (germline): SGHVS, FNYEAQ. Deletions cut 5 bases from V and 0 bases from J, with 2 bases between. CDR3 length equals 11 residues. The data were produced by immunoSEQ multiplex PCR, yet TCRdb's version contains in-frame clones alone and is incomplete. The sample includes approximately 94,000 clones, 93% seen only once; the top ten take 6.5%. The genes are TRBV7-6 and TRBJ2-7; D remains unclear. The sequenced sample was CD8+ T cells sorted from blood. This TCR derives from a human donor in good health. Here the CDR3 DNA reads TGTGCCAGCAGCGACTCCTACGAGCAGTACTTC. The encoded protein is CASSDSYEQYF.